Detailed here is one T cell receptor (beta chain). The antigen remains unidentified. Clinical symptoms, serum thyroxine, TRAb, thyroid ultrasound and orbital computed tomography established diagnosis. Authors of the study amplified TCR beta CDR3 regions from RNA transcripts. First-round RT-PCR targeting the TCR CDR3 was performed with the HTBI primer set. From the multiplex PCR reads, TCRdb called clonotypes with MiXCR, one entry per CDR3 protein. The sample contains 450,000 to 700,000 distinct CDR3 sequences, 46% of which appear only once. These data are taken from a study of T cells in Graves' hyperthyroidism and ophthalmopathy. Study outcomes and limitations: Most thyroid clonotypes expanded above 0.001 appeared in blood too.

This CDR3 comprises 16 residues. CDR1 is SGHAT and CDR2 is FQNNGV in the germline V gene. The trim removed 1 base at V and 4 bases at J, leaving 5 bases unmatched. The sequenced sample consisted of peripheral blood or thyroid tissue (not recorded which). The rearrangement uses TRBV11-2 and TRBJ2-5, with 11 bases identical to TRBD2. This sequence originates from a young woman with Graves' hyperthyroidism. The CDR3 here is CASSLGSGRAGETQYF. The CDR3 DNA follows: TGTGCCAGCAGCTTAGGTAGCGGGAGGGCCGGAGAGACCCAGTACTTC.